This T cell receptor (beta chain) was sequenced for a study of cytomegalovirus exposure and HLA in healthy donors. The study, taken as a whole, reports: Compared with the roughly 670-donor mean, an Asian-associated ancestry cluster reportedly had fewer N-insertions, according to a later analysis. Certain sequence variants were highly shared and formed a cluster, and this cluster was likely a sequencing artifact.

Germline V gene data show CDR1 as MNHNS and CDR2 as SASEGT. CDR3 length: 14 amino acids. Between the trimmed V and J ends, which lost 4 bases and 6 bases, there was a span of 12 bases. In the PCR, 60 Vbeta and 13 Jbeta primers were used. TCRdb's table, derived via immunoSEQ multiplex PCR, lists solely in-frame clones and lacks some. In the table there are about 190,000 clones, about four fifths of which are singletons. This cohort consisted of healthy bone marrow donors. For this clone: The target antigen is unknown.

V is TRBV6-1 and J is TRBJ2-2; possibly TRBD2 for D (6 bases). Input material: PBMCs. This clonotype originated in a woman in her thirties in good health and CMV-seropositive. The CDR3 spells CASSGWTGAGELFF. The CDR3 bases are TGTGCCAGCAGTGGATGGACGGGGGCCGGGGAGCTGTTTTTT.